The rows below give T cell receptor beta chains drawn from one sample of a study of lymphopenia after photon versus proton radiotherapy. Assay used: immunoSEQ multiplex PCR; TCRdb lists only in-frame clones, some missing. The profile shows 20,000 or so clones, over 90% of them singletons. The sequencing here drew on peripheral blood, taken from a patient treated with proton-based radiotherapy. These TCRs come from a woman between 70 and 85 years old with pancreatic cancer. Some clones in this sample may be carry-over from other donors' samples. The CDR3 runs from the conserved cysteine through the conserved F or W.

j_call: TRBJ2-7
v_call: TRBV7-8
cdr3_aa: CASSLLTSGEQYF

j_call: TRBJ2-3
v_call: TRBV30
cdr3_aa: CAWSVKQGPTDTQYF

j_call: TRBJ2-7
v_call: TRBV18
cdr3_aa: CASSPVNAGGQYEQYF

j_call: TRBJ2-1
v_call: TRBV4-3
cdr3_aa: CASSSGLAGDNEQFF

j_call: TRBJ2-3
v_call: TRBV5-6
cdr3_aa: CASSYLAGGLTDTQYF

j_call: TRBJ2-7
v_call: TRBV2
cdr3_aa: CASSQEGFYEQYF

j_call: TRBJ1-5
v_call: TRBV19
cdr3_aa: CASSIGSRDQPQHF

j_call: TRBJ1-1
v_call: TRBV6-5
cdr3_aa: CASSYSHKVLTEAFF

j_call: TRBJ1-6
v_call: TRBV18
cdr3_aa: CASSPSIANGNSPLHF

j_call: TRBJ2-7
v_call: TRBV13
cdr3_aa: CASSRGQSYEQYF

j_call: TRBJ1-2
v_call: TRBV9
cdr3_aa: CASSATGNLGYGYTF

j_call: TRBJ2-5
v_call: TRBV28
cdr3_aa: CASSLSEVQETQYF

j_call: TRBJ1-1
v_call: TRBV2
cdr3_aa: CASRPGTGEMNTEAFF

j_call: TRBJ2-5
v_call: TRBV6-1
cdr3_aa: CASSEETRETQYF

j_call: TRBJ2-7
v_call: TRBV5-1
cdr3_aa: CASSPTGASDYEQYF

j_call: TRBJ1-2
v_call: TRBV6-1
cdr3_aa: CASSEGTGANYGYTF

j_call: TRBJ2-3
v_call: TRBV19
cdr3_aa: CASSMRPGKADTQYF

j_call: TRBJ2-1
v_call: TRBV25-1
cdr3_aa: CASSRQGYNEQFF

j_call: TRBJ1-6
v_call: TRBV30
cdr3_aa: CAWSPGQHSPLHF

j_call: TRBJ1-2
v_call: TRBV6-5
cdr3_aa: CASGQQGGGYGYTF

j_call: TRBJ2-4
v_call: TRBV29-1
cdr3_aa: CSAGREGNIQYF

j_call: TRBJ1-2
v_call: TRBV10-3
cdr3_aa: CATHNRDISNYGYTF

j_call: TRBJ1-6
v_call: TRBV6-5
cdr3_aa: CASGLSRDHNSPLHF

j_call: TRBJ1-1
v_call: TRBV27
cdr3_aa: CASSLQGLSGNTEAFF

j_call: TRBJ1-2
v_call: TRBV18
cdr3_aa: CASSPQRQASNGYTF

j_call: TRBJ1-1
v_call: TRBV7-3
cdr3_aa: CASSHPQLPGQMNTEAFF

j_call: TRBJ2-1
v_call: TRBV18
cdr3_aa: CASSPQPPGIHNEQFF

j_call: TRBJ2-3
v_call: TRBV10-3
cdr3_aa: CAISEFLPGTDTQYF

j_call: TRBJ2-3
v_call: TRBV12-5
cdr3_aa: CASGLGLAGEMRGTDTQYF

j_call: TRBJ2-5
v_call: TRBV5-1
cdr3_aa: CASSPNRPGETQYF

j_call: TRBJ2-7
v_call: TRBV5-4
cdr3_aa: CASSTDNYEQYF

j_call: TRBJ2-3
v_call: TRBV10-2
cdr3_aa: CASKRGIGTDTQYF

j_call: TRBJ2-7
v_call: TRBV30
cdr3_aa: CAWGPSGRYYEQYF

j_call: TRBJ2-5
v_call: TRBV6-5
cdr3_aa: CASGRQGLGGTQYF

j_call: TRBJ1-1
v_call: TRBV5-1
cdr3_aa: CASSSIGVREEPEAFF

j_call: TRBJ2-3
v_call: TRBV5-1
cdr3_aa: CASSSVAGGGADTQYF

j_call: TRBJ2-2
v_call: TRBV6-5
cdr3_aa: CASSYDRGNTGELFF

j_call: TRBJ1-1
v_call: TRBV10-3
cdr3_aa: CAIRTGGANTEAFF

j_call: TRBJ1-1
v_call: TRBV5-1
cdr3_aa: CASSLRPRGPGEANTEAFF

j_call: TRBJ1-1
v_call: TRBV9
cdr3_aa: CASSPGNGVIRTEAFF

j_call: TRBJ1-1
v_call: TRBV5-1
cdr3_aa: CASNDGGAGEAFF

j_call: TRBJ1-6
v_call: TRBV7-2
cdr3_aa: CASSGSGSPLHF

j_call: TRBJ2-1
v_call: TRBV11-2
cdr3_aa: CASSLEVLGNEQFF

j_call: TRBJ2-7
v_call: TRBV30
cdr3_aa: CAWSRGIYEQYF

j_call: TRBJ1-1
v_call: TRBV15
cdr3_aa: CATSRDGIRANTEAFF

j_call: TRBJ1-3
v_call: TRBV19
cdr3_aa: CASSEVVSGNTIYF